The sample holds a few counts of the clone carrying this T cell receptor (beta chain). This specimen belongs to a study of blood T cells in healthy people across ages. Combining a sample-barcoded 5' primer with a J-beta primer mix, a second PCR ran for roughly 7 to 12 cycles. Every molecule of cDNA carried a tag from a template-switch adaptor with 12 random nucleotides. One entry per CDR3 protein results from TCRdb running MiXCR on the 5' RACE reads. Here the sample spans 1.5 million or so distinct CDR3 sequences, about 42% being singletons. The V gene's germline CDR1 is LGHDT and CDR2 YNNKEL (reference sequence). The CDR3 has 14 amino acids. The V and J ends lost 3 bases and 1 base respectively, with 8 bases between them.

The sequenced sample was blood. The rearrangement links TRBV3-1 to TRBJ2-3; D is unresolved. The source of this sequence is a woman between 18 and 30 years old in good health. The CDR3 nucleotides read TGTGCCAGCAGCCATACGACCGGCACAGATACGCAGTATTTT. Translating gives CASSHTTGTDTQYF.